Detailed here is one T cell receptor (beta chain). The entry originates in a study of blood T cell repertoires in COVID-19. The wider study: From the United States, Italy and Spain came samples of acute and convalescent COVID-19.

Some clones are missing from TCRdb's copy, which holds only in-frame ones; the method was immunoSEQ multiplex PCR. The table has more than 300,000 clones, 88% seen once. This CDR3 is 15 amino acids long. Per the germline V gene, CDR1 is SEHNR and CDR2 is FQNEAQ (reference sequence). V lost 1 base to trimming and J lost 5 bases, with 15 bases between them. This receptor was taken from a woman aged 25 to 39 with COVID-19, enrolled during active disease. This chain connects TRBV7-9 to TRBJ2-7, with a weak D call TRBD2 (6 bases). The sequencing sample was made of peripheral blood. The CDR3 nucleotides are TGTGCCAGCAGCTTAGAATGGGGGGTAGGGAACGAGCAGTACTTC. Residues: CASSLEWGVGNEQYF.